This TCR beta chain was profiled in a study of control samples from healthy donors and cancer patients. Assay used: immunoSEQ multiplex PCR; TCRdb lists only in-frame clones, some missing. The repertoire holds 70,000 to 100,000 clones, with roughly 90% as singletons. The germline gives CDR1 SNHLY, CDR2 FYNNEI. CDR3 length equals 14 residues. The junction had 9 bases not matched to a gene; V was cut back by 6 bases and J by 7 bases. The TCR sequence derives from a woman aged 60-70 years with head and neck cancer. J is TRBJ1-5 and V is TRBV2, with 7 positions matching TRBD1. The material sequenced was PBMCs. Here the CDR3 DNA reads TGTGCCAGCAGGGGGGACAGTACACTGCAGCCCCAGCATTTT. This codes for CASRGDSTLQPQHF.